This T cell receptor (beta chain) came from a study of control samples from healthy donors and cancer patients. Germline V gene data show CDR1 as SGDLS and CDR2 as YYNGEE. Trimming left V 0 bases short and J 2 bases short, with 12 bases between. This CDR3 has 15 residues. The table came from immunoSEQ multiplex PCR; TCRdb's copy has only in-frame clones and leaves some out. The data hold hundreds of thousands of clones, with almost 85% observed a single time. This clone occurred once. This chain joins TRBV9 and TRBJ2-7, with D possibly being TRBD1 (5 bases). What was sequenced was PBMCs. The source of this sequence is an older woman with lung cancer. CDR3 in amino acids: CASSVGGELPYEQYF. The DNA for the CDR3 is TGTGCCAGCAGCGTAGGGGGCGAGTTGCCCTACGAGCAGTACTTC.